The 23 T cell receptor beta chains below come from one sample, sequenced in a study of cytomegalovirus exposure and HLA in healthy donors. PCR involved 60 Vbeta and 13 Jbeta primers. The repertoire was sequenced with immunoSEQ multiplex PCR; TCRdb's copy has only in-frame clones and lacks some. The sample has roughly 160,000 clones; roughly 80% are singletons. The material sequenced was PBMCs. These receptor sequences come from a man aged 25-40 years in good health and CMV-seronegative.

The genes are TRBV5-4 and TRBJ2-5; D possibly corresponds to TRBD1 (5 bases). V lost 6 bases and J 4 bases, leaving 22 bases between the germline ends. There are 16 residues in the CDR3. Germline lookup yields CDR1 SGHNT and CDR2 YYREEE (reference sequence). The CDR3 coding sequence is TGTGCCAGCACCGTGCCCCAGGGTTTAGCCGTAGAGACCCAGTACTTC. It encodes CASTVPQGLAVETQYF.

This chain uses TRBV4-1 with TRBJ2-3; D not resolved. The germline CDR1 and CDR2 sequences are MGHRA and YSYEKL. This CDR3 contains 15 residues. Trimming took 2 bases from V and 4 from J, leaving 13 bases between them. Here the CDR3 reads CASSQIAPTADTQYF. CDR3 nucleotides: TGCGCCAGCAGCCAAATAGCACCTACGGCAGATACGCAGTATTTT.

The chain carries TRBV5-5 and TRBJ2-7, with D possibly TRBD1 on 7 matching bases. The V gene lost 1 base and the J gene lost 5 bases, with 16 bases spanning the gap. The CDR3 has 15 residues. CDR1 and CDR2 (germline): SGHKS, YYEKEE (reference sequence). The CDR3 DNA follows: TGTGCCAGCAGCTTGAACCCAGGGGGGATCCACGAGCAGTACTTC. It is translated as CASSLNPGGIHEQYF.

The genes are TRBV5-4 and TRBJ2-3; 8 nucleotides line up with TRBD1. V lost 0 bases, J lost 2 bases, and 8 bases stayed unmatched. The CDR3 runs 17 residues. The germline V gene encodes CDR1 SGHNT and CDR2 YYREEE (reference sequence). CDR3 region: CASSLVAGGGPTDTQYF. CDR3 in DNA: TGTGCCAGCAGCTTGGTGGCAGGGGGCGGACCCACAGATACGCAGTATTTT.

The table lists this clone with a count of one. The chain couples TRBV6-1 to TRBJ1-4; 12 positions match TRBD1. The CDR3 has 15 residues. Looked up from germline, CDR1 is MNHNS and CDR2 is SASEGT. Unmatched junction bases numbered 6, after V lost 5 bases and J lost 8 bases. The CDR3 sequence: CASSTGQGAREKLFF. The CDR3 DNA is TGTGCCAGCAGTACGGGACAGGGGGCGAGGGAAAAACTGTTTTTT.

The chain links TRBV5-6 to TRBJ1-5; the D gene is possibly TRBD1 (5 bases). Trimming left V 1 base short and J 5 bases short, with 13 bases between. Germline V gene lookup returns CDR1 SGHDT and CDR2 YYEEEE. The CDR3 is 15 amino acids. The DNA of the CDR3 is TGTGCCAGCAGCTTGCTGAGGGGAGGTCATCAGCCCCAGCATTTT. Its protein product is CASSLLRGGHQPQHF.

This rearrangement joins TRBV18 to TRBJ1-5; a weak D match, TRBD1 (5 bases). Germline loops: CDR1 KGHSH, CDR2 LQKENI. This CDR3 comprises 16 residues. V shed 6 bases and J shed 2 bases, with 17 bases lying between them. CDR3 DNA: TGTGCCAGCTCCCCCGCAGGGTGGGGTGGCAATCAGCCCCAGCATTTT. This encodes CASSPAGWGGNQPQHF.

This chain joins TRBV27 and TRBJ2-7, with 7 bases that match TRBD1. The CDR3 has 13 residues. Trimming removed 7 bases from V and 5 bases from J; junction bases left unmatched: 8. Germline values: CDR1 MNHEY, CDR2 SMNVEV (reference sequence). CDR3 in DNA: TGTGCCAGCATGCCAGGGGGTAGCCACGAGCAGTACTTC. Translated: CASMPGGSHEQYF.

CDR3 sequence: CAISTPRTETNYGYTF. The CDR3 DNA reads TGTGCCATCAGTACCCCCAGGACAGAGACTAACTATGGCTACACCTTC. The chain employs TRBV10-3 and TRBJ1-2, with a weak D call TRBD1 (6 bases). Trimming left V 5 bases short and J 0 bases short, with 16 bases between. In germline, CDR1 is ENHRY, CDR2 SYGVKD. The CDR3 runs to 16 residues.

The chain employs TRBV6-1 and TRBJ2-5, with a weak D call TRBD2 (6 bases). The germline V and J ends were trimmed by 5 bases and 4 bases, with 14 bases remaining between them. This CDR3 is built from 14 residues. Per the germline V gene, CDR1 is MNHNS and CDR2 is SASEGT. The CDR3 protein is CASSSTVGGETQYF. As DNA, the CDR3 is TGTGCCAGCAGTTCTACTGTCGGGGGAGAGACCCAGTACTTC.

V gene TRBV7-7 combines with J gene TRBJ2-5, with 8 bases that match TRBD1. Germline values: CDR1 SSHAT, CDR2 FNYEAQ (reference sequence). Germline trimming cut 5 bases from V and 5 bases from J; bases unmatched to any gene: 7. The CDR3 sequence is 14 residues long. The DNA of the CDR3 is TGTGCCAGCAGCCGGACAGGGTTGGGGGAGACCCAGTACTTC. Translated: CASSRTGLGETQYF.

This clone was seen a handful of times. The chain uses TRBV5-1 and TRBJ2-5, with TRBD1 matching over 7 bases. The V segment lost 2 bases and the J segment 3 bases; nucleotides outside the gene matches: 1. Per germline, CDR1 SGHRS and CDR2 YFSETQ. This CDR3 has 13 residues. The CDR3 protein is CASSLTGEETQYF. The CDR3 nucleotides read TGCGCCAGCAGCTTAACAGGGGAAGAGACCCAGTACTTC.

The chain combines TRBV6-1 with TRBJ1-2; D not resolved. V was cut by 0 bases and J by 8 bases, with 10 bases left in between. The CDR3 sequence is 13 residues long. The germline V gene encodes CDR1 MNHNS and CDR2 SASEGT. The CDR3: CASSEAGLGGYTF. As DNA, the CDR3 is TGTGCCAGCAGTGAAGCTGGCCTGGGCGGCTACACCTTC.

CDR3 sequence reads: CASSKGRGCPFYNEQFF. CDR3 DNA: TGTGCCAGCAGCAAAGGGAGAGGGTGCCCATTCTACAATGAGCAGTTCTTC. The gene calls are TRBV21-1 and TRBJ2-1; no check of the table's D call, TRBD2, against the DNA was made. TRBV21-1 is termed a pseudogene. CDR3 size: 17 residues.

In this sample, this clone turned up once. The chain has TRBV5-1 and TRBJ1-3, with D unclear. V lost 5 bases, J lost 4 bases, and 13 bases lay in between. The CDR3 loop spans 14 amino acids. The germline V gene has CDR1 SGHRS and CDR2 YFSETQ. CDR3 nucleotides: TGCGCCAGCAGAGACGCGCGGGCCGGAAACACCATATATTTT. This sequence encodes CASRDARAGNTIYF.

The chain couples TRBV2 to TRBJ1-2; the D gene is possibly TRBD1 (6 bases). Germline V gives CDR1 SNHLY, CDR2 FYNNEI. V lost 0 bases, J lost 3 bases, and 8 bases lay in between. The CDR3 runs 14 residues. CDR3 in amino acids: CASSEANRDYGYTF. The DNA for the CDR3 is TGTGCCAGCAGTGAAGCCAACAGGGACTATGGCTACACCTTC.

The chain links TRBV5-1 to TRBJ2-1; 7 bases align to TRBD1. The J segment lost 5 bases and the V segment lost 2 bases, leaving 7 bases of the junction unmatched. Per germline, CDR1 SGHRS and CDR2 YFSETQ. This CDR3 is built from 15 residues. This CDR3 reads CASSFRQGMDNEQFF. CDR3 coding DNA: TGCGCCAGCAGCTTTCGACAGGGTATGGACAATGAGCAGTTCTTC.

This chain connects TRBV4-2 to TRBJ1-1, with a tentative D call TRBD1 (6 bases). CDR3 size: 18 residues. Germline V gives CDR1 LGHNA, CDR2 YNFKEQ. V lost 0 bases, J lost 0 bases, and 17 bases lay in between. DNA of the CDR3: TGTGCCAGCAGCCAAGACGGGGGGCGAAAGGGGATGAACACTGAAGCTTTCTTT. As protein: CASSQDGGRKGMNTEAFF.

The chain recombines TRBV5-4 with TRBJ2-1; 8 nucleotides agree with TRBD1. The CDR3 has 14 residues. In germline, CDR1 is SGHNT, CDR2 YYREEE (reference sequence). J lost 8 bases, V lost 4 bases, and 8 bases had no gene match. The CDR3 sequence: CASSRQGLRDEQFF. The DNA of the CDR3 is TGTGCCAGCAGCCGACAGGGGCTTAGGGATGAGCAGTTCTTC. The variable domain in full, with the rest retrieved from reference TRBV5-4 and TRBJ2-1, is ETGVTQSPTHLIKTRGQQVTLRCSSQSGHNTVSWYQQALGQGPQFIFQYYREEENGRGNFPPRFSGLQFPNYSSELNVNALELDDSALYLCASSRQGLRDEQFFGPGTRLTVL.

The CDR3 sequence: CASSWGTGLASLTDTQYF. The CDR3 nucleotides read TGTGCCAGCAGCTGGGGAACCGGACTAGCTTCCCTCACAGATACGCAGTATTTT. The chain employs TRBV5-4 and TRBJ2-3; 8 bases map to TRBD2. The CDR3 is made up of 18 amino acids. The V gene end was trimmed by 3 bases and the J gene end by 2 bases; junction bases not matched to a gene: 14. The germline V gene encodes CDR1 SGHNT and CDR2 YYREEE (reference sequence).

V gene TRBV2 combines with J gene TRBJ2-1, with 9 bases that match TRBD2. The CDR3 loop spans 12 amino acids. V shed 8 bases and J 10 bases; nucleotides not matched to a gene: 6. Germline V gene lookup returns CDR1 SNHLY and CDR2 FYNNEI. CDR3: CASGGLAREQFF. The CDR3 DNA sequence: TGTGCCAGCGGGGGACTAGCACGGGAGCAGTTCTTC.

This clone was recorded a few times. The gene calls are TRBV2 and TRBJ1-5, with D possibly being TRBD1 (5 bases). There are 14 residues in the CDR3. The ends were cut back, 3 bases at V and 7 bases at J, with 13 bases in the middle. Looked up from germline, CDR1 is SNHLY and CDR2 is FYNNEI. The CDR3 region is CASSDGQGGQPQHF. The CDR3 DNA is TGTGCCAGCAGTGACGGGCAGGGAGGGCAGCCCCAGCATTTT. The variable domain in full, with the rest retrieved from reference TRBV2 and TRBJ1-5, is EPEVTQTPSHQVTQMGQEVILRCVPISNHLYFYWYRQILGQKVEFLVSFYNNEISEKSEIFDDQFSVERPDGSNFTLKIRSTKLEDSAMYFCASSDGQGGQPQHFGDGTRLSIL.

The chain couples TRBV11-2 to TRBJ2-7; maybe TRBD2 (6 bases). V was cut by 5 bases and J by 0 bases, with 17 bases left in between. The CDR3 contains 16 residues. The V gene's germline CDR1 is SGHAT and CDR2 FQNNGV. The CDR3 is CASSPRAGSYSYEQYF. In nucleotides, the CDR3 is TGTGCCAGCAGCCCCCGGGCGGGGAGTTACTCCTACGAGCAGTACTTC. The full variable domain, completed using reference TRBV11-2 and TRBJ2-7, is EAGVAQSPRYKIIEKRQSVAFWCNPISGHATLYWYQQILGQGPKLLIQFQNNGVVDDSQLPKDRFSAERLKGVDSTLKIQPAKLEDSAVYLCASSPRAGSYSYEQYFGPGTRLTVT.